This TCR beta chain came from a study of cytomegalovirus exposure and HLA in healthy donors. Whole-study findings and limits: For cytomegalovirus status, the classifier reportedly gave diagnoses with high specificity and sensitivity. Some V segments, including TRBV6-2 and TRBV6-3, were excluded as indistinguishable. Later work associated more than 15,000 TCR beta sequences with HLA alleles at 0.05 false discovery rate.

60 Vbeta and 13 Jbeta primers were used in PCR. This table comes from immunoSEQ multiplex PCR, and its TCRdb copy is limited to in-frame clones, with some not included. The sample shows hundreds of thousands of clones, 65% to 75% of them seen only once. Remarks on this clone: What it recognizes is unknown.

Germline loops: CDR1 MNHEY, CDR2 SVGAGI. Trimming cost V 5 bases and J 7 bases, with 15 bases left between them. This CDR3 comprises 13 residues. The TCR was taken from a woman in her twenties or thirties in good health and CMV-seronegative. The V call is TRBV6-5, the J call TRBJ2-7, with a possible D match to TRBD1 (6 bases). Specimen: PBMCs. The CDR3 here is CASSKRQESEQYF. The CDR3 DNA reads TGTGCCAGCAGTAAAAGACAGGAATCGGAGCAGTACTTC.